This passage covers 28 T cell receptor beta chains from one sample sequenced in a study of T cells after yellow fever vaccination (dated by TCRdb to about 2019). The sample's treatment or condition label, decoded: live attenuated yellow fever vaccine strain. The protocol used for the library was 5' RACE. The run used an Illumina HiSeq 2500. Using fastp at Q25 and MiXCR, TCRdb reprocessed the public reads and kept productive beta chains. Rows are unified per CDR3 protein, each entry keeping the most common DNA and genes. In all, the sample holds around 26,000 distinct CDR3 sequences, and roughly 3.4% of those were seen once. The ten top clones hold around 0.95% of the sample. This sample comprised PBMCs, either bulk or a sorted T-cell subset (CD4+, CD8+, memory, or dextramer-sorted; not recorded which), obtained roughly 46 days after the first yellow fever vaccination. The receptors originated from a man aged 18 to 29 who received the YFV17D yellow fever vaccine.

This clonotype was detected ten times or more. The J gene is TRBJ1-5, the V gene TRBV29-1; D possibly corresponds to TRBD1 (6 bases). The germline CDR1 and CDR2 sequences are SQVTM and ANQGSEA. There are 14 residues in the CDR3. V lost 4 bases and J lost 5, with 15 bases in between. CDR3 DNA sequence: TGCAGCGTTGCAAGCCAGGGGCGCGATCAGCCCCAGCATTTT. Its translation is CSVASQGRDQPQHF.

In this sample, this clonotype turned up many times. As DNA, the CDR3 is TGTGCCAGCAGTGACCGGGACAGGGGACACGAAAAACTGTTTTTT. It codes for CASSDRDRGHEKLFF. V and J are TRBV2 and TRBJ1-4; 10 bases match TRBD1. The trim removed 3 bases at V and 8 bases at J, leaving 6 bases unmatched. This CDR3 has 15 amino acids. Germline V gene sequence: CDR1 SNHLY, CDR2 FYNNEI.

This clonotype was detected many times. The V and J genes are TRBV6-5 and TRBJ1-2; TRBD1 matches at 10 bases. The CDR3 spans 16 residues. Germline lookup yields CDR1 MNHEY and CDR2 SVGAGI. V dropped 2 bases and J dropped 8; count of bases not matched to a gene: 11. DNA of the CDR3: TGTGCCAGCAGTTACGGAGACAGGGGGCAGAGTAAGGGCTACACCTTC. Protein: CASSYGDRGQSKGYTF.

The rearrangement joins TRBV28 to TRBJ1-2; no firm D call. Looked up from germline, CDR1 is MDHEN and CDR2 is SYDVKM. V was trimmed by 6 bases and J by 5 bases, leaving 16 bases between them. This CDR3 is 14 amino acids long. The CDR3, as DNA: TGTGCCAGCAGCCCCGATGGCGCCGCTTATGGCTACACCTTC. Its translation: CASSPDGAAYGYTF.

There are many counts of this clonotype. This chain uses TRBV2 with TRBJ1-6; tentative D call: TRBD1 (5 bases). The ends were cut back, 4 bases at V and 8 bases at J, with 12 bases in the middle. Per the germline V gene, CDR1 is SNHLY and CDR2 is FYNNEI. The CDR3 extends over 14 amino acids. In nucleotides, the CDR3 is TGTGCCAGCAGTGCCAGGGTTAGGGATTCACCCCTCCACTTT. Protein product: CASSARVRDSPLHF. The full variable domain, its missing parts supplied by reference TRBV2 and TRBJ1-6, is EPEVTQTPSHQVTQMGQEVILRCVPISNHLYFYWYRQILGQKVEFLVSFYNNEISEKSEIFDDQFSVERPDGSNFTLKIRSTKLEDSAMYFCASSARVRDSPLHFGNGTRLTVT.

This clonotype was picked up many times. The chain carries TRBV11-1 and TRBJ2-1; TRBD2 matches at 12 bases. Looked up from germline, CDR1 is SGHAT and CDR2 is FQDESV (reference sequence). V shed 1 base, J shed 9 bases, and the junction held 4 bases outside the gene matches. The CDR3 covers 15 residues. The DNA of the CDR3 is TGTGCCAGCAGCTTAGAGGGACTAGCGGGCGGTGAGCAGTTCTTC. This gives the protein CASSLEGLAGGEQFF.

This clonotype was detected many times. The rearrangement joins TRBV10-3 to TRBJ2-6; D is ambiguous. The CDR3 consists of 13 residues. V was pared by 6 bases and J by 2 bases, with 5 bases between. CDR1 and CDR2 from the germline V gene are ENHRY and SYGVKD. CDR3 region: CAIRPAGANVLTF. CDR3 nucleotides: TGTGCCATCAGGCCAGCTGGGGCCAACGTCCTGACTTTC.

This clonotype was detected many times. The chain recombines TRBV3-1 with TRBJ2-3, with TRBD2 matching 13 bases. Trimming at V came to 5 bases and at J to 5 bases, leaving 7 bases not matched to a gene. This CDR3 spans 16 amino acids. The germline V gene has CDR1 LGHDT and CDR2 YNNKEL (reference sequence). CDR3 amino acids: CASSSWTSGGLDTQYF. The CDR3 DNA follows: TGTGCCAGCAGCTCATGGACTAGCGGGGGTCTAGATACGCAGTATTTT.

This clonotype was detected ten times or more. The chain employs TRBV10-3 and TRBJ2-2; the D is unclear. V was clipped by 2 bases and J by 6 bases, with 4 bases between them. Germline CDR1 ENHRY, CDR2 SYGVKD. CDR3 length: 12 residues. The DNA for the CDR3 is TGTGCCATCAGTGAGGGGGCCGGGGAGCTGTTTTTT. Its protein product is CAISEGAGELFF.

This clonotype was found many times. At one boundary the junction diverges from the germline segment, which might be a read error. V and J are TRBV7-7 and TRBJ1-3; TRBD1 is a possible D gene (5 bases). The CDR3 has 15 residues. Germline values: CDR1 SSHAT, CDR2 FNYEAQ (reference sequence). This chain's CDR3 is CASSPRWGPGNTIYF. The CDR3 nucleotides are TGTGCTAGCAGCCCTAGGTGGGGCCCGGGAAACACCATATATTTT.

This clonotype was counted ten times or more. This chain joins TRBV5-4 and TRBJ2-3; 7 nucleotides align to TRBD2. Germline V lookup: CDR1 SGHNT, CDR2 YYREEE (reference sequence). The CDR3 totals 14 residues. Losses at the gene ends were 1 base for V and 3 bases for J; bases not matched to a gene: 2. DNA for the CDR3: TGTGCCAGCAGCTTGTCGGGGGGTACAGATACGCAGTATTTT. Its translation: CASSLSGGTDTQYF.

This clonotype has a count of ten or more. The chain links TRBV5-1 to TRBJ2-1; D is possibly TRBD1 or TRBD2 (6 bases each). The CDR3 totals 14 residues. Germline loops: CDR1 SGHRS, CDR2 YFSETQ. V was cut by 6 bases and J by 4 bases, with 14 bases left in between. The DNA of the CDR3 is TGCGCCAGCAACGACGGGGGCGCTTACAATGAGCAGTTCTTC. Amino acid sequence: CASNDGGAYNEQFF. Complete variable domain (other parts from reference TRBV5-1 and TRBJ2-1): KAGVTQTPRYLIKTRGQQVTLSCSPISGHRSVSWYQQTPGQGLQFLFEYFSETQRNKGNFPGRFSGRQFSNSRSEMNVSTLELGDSALYLCASNDGGAYNEQFFGPGTRLTVL.

This clonotype was seen at least ten times. The V and J genes are TRBV15 and TRBJ1-1; no definite D call. The CDR3 runs 15 residues. V dropped 0 bases and J dropped 3 bases, with 11 bases sitting between them. Germline V gene sequence: CDR1 LNHNV, CDR2 YYDKDF (reference sequence). Here the CDR3 reads CATSRDLGWDTEAFF. The CDR3 DNA sequence: TGTGCCACCAGCAGAGACCTGGGGTGGGACACTGAAGCTTTCTTT.

This clonotype was seen ten or more times. The rearrangement uses TRBV15 and TRBJ2-3, with TRBD2 matching over 12 bases. There are 15 residues in the CDR3. V was pared by 1 base and J by 5 bases, with 1 base of the junction left unmatched. CDR1 and CDR2 (germline): LNHNV, YYDKDF (reference sequence). The CDR3 sequence is CATSRVLAGGDTQYF. CDR3 DNA sequence: TGTGCCACCAGCAGAGTACTAGCGGGGGGAGATACGCAGTATTTT.

This clonotype was counted many times. This chain uses TRBV7-2 with TRBJ2-2; no firm D call. CDR3 length equals 15 residues. The ends were cut back, 0 bases at V and 3 bases at J, with 8 bases in the middle. Per germline, CDR1 SGHTA and CDR2 FQGNSA. Here the CDR3 DNA reads TGTGCCAGCAGCTTAGCAGCGAAGGACACCGGGGAGCTGTTTTTT. This translates into CASSLAAKDTGELFF.

This clonotype was seen ten or more times. V gene TRBV12-3 or TRBV12-4 combines with J gene TRBJ2-4; D gene ambiguous. Trimming took off 3 bases at V and 0 bases at J, with 6 bases between the two ends. The CDR3 contains 14 residues. CDR3 in DNA: TGTGCCAGCAGTTTGACCGCAGCCAAAAACATTCAGTACTTC. Its protein is CASSLTAAKNIQYF.

This clonotype was observed many times. The rearrangement uses TRBV4-1 and TRBJ1-6; the match to TRBD1 covers 7 bases. CDR3 length: 17 residues. Germline lookup yields CDR1 MGHRA and CDR2 YSYEKL. Trimming cost V 0 bases and J 7 bases; bases outside gene matches: 9. This chain's CDR3 is CASSQDPVRGGNSPLHF. As DNA, the CDR3 is TGCGCCAGCAGCCAAGATCCCGTCAGGGGGGGAAATTCACCCCTCCACTTT.

This clonotype appeared many times. The chain couples TRBV4-1 to TRBJ1-5; D might be TRBD1 (5 bases). Trimming pared 1 base from V and 1 base from J, leaving 11 bases between. The CDR3 runs to 16 residues. Per germline, CDR1 MGHRA and CDR2 YSYEKL. CDR3 in amino acids: CASSQGLGVSNQPQHF. The DNA of the CDR3 is TGCGCCAGCAGCCAAGGTTTAGGGGTGAGCAATCAGCCCCAGCATTTT.

This clonotype has at least ten counts. The chain uses TRBV9 and TRBJ1-6; D uncertain. In germline, CDR1 is SGDLS, CDR2 YYNGEE. With 0 bases removed from V and 4 bases from J, the gap between germline ends came to 11 bases. This CDR3 region has 16 residues. The CDR3 region has the DNA TGTGCCAGCAGCGTAGCGGCCACCCGATATAATTCACCCCTCCACTTT. Protein sequence: CASSVAATRYNSPLHF. Combining the CDR3 with reference TRBV9 and TRBJ1-6 gives the whole variable domain DSGVTQTPKHLITATGQRVTLRCSPRSGDLSVYWYQQSLDQGLQFLIQYYNGEERAKGNILERFSAQQFPDLHSELNLSSLELGDSALYFCASSVAATRYNSPLHFGNGTRLTVT.

This clonotype was counted many times. This CDR3 reads CASTVRARGGYYEQFF. Here the CDR3 DNA reads TGTGCCAGCACCGTCCGCGCGCGCGGGGGGTATTATGAGCAGTTCTTC. V usage is TRBV27 and J usage is TRBJ2-1; TRBD2 agrees at 8 bases. CDR1 is MNHEY, CDR2 SMNVEV, per germline (reference sequence). This CDR3 comprises 16 residues. V was pared by 7 bases and J by 8 bases, with 16 bases of the junction left unmatched.

This clonotype was detected only a few times. The chain links TRBV4-2 to TRBJ1-6; D gene uncertain. CDR1 and CDR2 from the germline V gene are LGHNA and YNFKEQ. This CDR3 is built from 16 residues. V was trimmed by 4 bases and J by 0 bases, leaving 10 bases between them. The CDR3 reads CASSRLESSYNSPLHF. CDR3 bases: TGTGCCAGCAGCCGCCTAGAGAGCTCCTATAATTCACCCCTCCACTTT.

This clonotype was detected ten times or more. The chain joins TRBV20-1 to TRBJ2-7, with a tentative D call TRBD1 (5 bases). With 0 bases removed from V and 6 bases from J, the gap between germline ends came to 15 bases. Germline V gives CDR1 DFQATT, CDR2 SNEGSKA (reference sequence). CDR3 length equals 14 residues. CDR3 loop: CSARDPQGSSEQYF. DNA for the CDR3: TGCAGTGCTAGAGACCCCCAGGGTTCTTCCGAGCAGTACTTC.

This clonotype was recorded many times. V and J are TRBV6-5 and TRBJ2-7, with TRBD1 identical over 10 bases. V was pared by 3 bases and J by 5 bases, with 4 bases of the junction left unmatched. CDR1 and CDR2 (germline): MNHEY, SVGAGI. The CDR3 runs to 14 residues. The CDR3 nucleotides read TGTGCCAGCAGTTATATCGGGACAGGGGACGAGCAGTACGTC. Its translation is CASSYIGTGDEQYV.

This clonotype was seen many times. The chain has TRBV19 and TRBJ1-1; 7 bases line up with TRBD1. The CDR3 loop spans 14 amino acids. V lost 6 bases, J lost 6 bases, and 10 bases stayed unmatched. Germline V lookup: CDR1 LNHDA, CDR2 SQIVND (reference sequence). The CDR3 here is CASRRDRLASEAFF. The CDR3 DNA reads as TGTGCCAGTAGGCGGGACAGACTCGCCTCTGAAGCTTTCTTT. The variable domain in full, completed from reference TRBV19 and TRBJ1-1, reads DGGITQSPKYLFRKEGQNVTLSCEQNLNHDAMYWYRQDPGQGLRLIYYSQIVNDFQKGDIAEGYSVSREKKESFPLTVTSAQKNPTAFYLCASRRDRLASEAFFGQGTRLTVV.

At least ten counts were recorded for this clonotype. V is TRBV4-1 and J is TRBJ2-1, with 9 nucleotides matching TRBD1. The V segment lost 1 base and the J segment 4 bases; nucleotides outside the gene matches: 8. This CDR3 has 17 amino acids. Germline assignment: CDR1 MGHRA and CDR2 YSYEKL. CDR3 region: CASSQGQGGLFYNEQFF. CDR3 in DNA: TGCGCCAGCAGCCAAGGACAGGGGGGTCTCTTTTACAATGAGCAGTTCTTC.

This clonotype occurred many times. The chain uses TRBV7-2 and TRBJ2-1; 12 bases map to TRBD2. The CDR3 is made up of 16 amino acids. The J segment lost 7 bases and the V segment lost 6 bases, leaving 10 bases of the junction unmatched. The germline V gene has CDR1 SGHTA and CDR2 FQGNSA. In DNA form, the CDR3 reads TGTGCCAGCAGGAATGGAGCTAGCGGGGGGGCAAATGAGCAGTTCTTC. Its protein product is CASRNGASGGANEQFF.

This clonotype has ten or more counts. The rearrangement joins TRBV12-3 or TRBV12-4 to TRBJ1-2; D might be TRBD1 (6 bases). The CDR3 has 13 amino acids. Between the trimmed V and J ends, which lost 3 bases and 4 bases, there was a span of 9 bases. CDR3: CASSLKGGYGYTF. CDR3 sequence (DNA): TGTGCCAGCAGTTTGAAAGGGGGCTATGGCTACACCTTC.

This clonotype was observed at least ten times. V and J are TRBV5-4 and TRBJ2-5; D unclear. Germline V gives CDR1 SGHNT, CDR2 YYREEE (reference sequence). Trimming took 2 bases from V and 2 from J, leaving 10 bases between them. This CDR3 contains 14 residues. The CDR3 nucleotides read TGTGCCAGCAGCTTACCGACGGAGCAAGAGACCCAGTACTTC. Protein product: CASSLPTEQETQYF.